The present T cell receptor beta chain was sequenced within a study of T cells after yellow fever vaccination (dated by TCRdb to between 2018 and 2021). Regarding the complete study: The SMART-Seq v4 Ultra Low Input RNA kit was used to prepare libraries from fractions with low cell numbers. The cohort comprised two healthy male donors, one aged 18 to 30 and one aged 30 to 40 years. Blood was collected at multiple timepoints before and after primary and secondary immunization, and bulk PBMC replicates and cell subsets were isolated. To follow T-cell clones before and after primary and booster YFV17D yellow fever vaccination, bulk TCR alpha and beta repertoires were sequenced over time.

Points the paper makes about the study in general: Most clones expanded after primary vaccination (around 96% of CD4 and approximately 86% of CD8) were re-detected after the booster, suggesting that broad memory maintenance occurred. Compared with the primary T-cell response, the secondary T-cell response was weaker but faster, peaking on day 5 rather than day 15. A small fraction of clonotypes appeared in both the CD4 and CD8 compartments, likely as a result of convergent recombination. Only a couple of donors were included in the study, so the extent to which the findings can be generalized is limited. FACS-sorted repertoires could contain abundant contaminating clonotypes from the bulk population, so computational filtering was required.

Trimming at the junction amounts to 5 bases on V and 2 bases on J, and the germline ends lie 10 bases apart. Taken from cysteine to phenylalanine, the CDR3 has 14 residues. Left in the record is the CDR3 DNA by itself, 42 bases read in frame from the first base. Based on the germline V gene, the CDR1 and CDR2 sequences are ENHRY and SYGVKD. This clonotype has a handful of counts. No antigen is known for it. No base qualities exist here, and no much larger clone lies one base off it. The intended sense of this specimen's treatment or condition label: live attenuated yellow fever vaccine strain. Two biological replicates of bulk PBMCs were collected at each blood-draw timepoint. PBMCs were isolated from peripheral blood using a standard Ficoll-Paque protocol. RNA was extracted with TriZol from bulk PBMCs, CD4 and CD8 fractions, and dextramer-positive and dextramer-negative fractions. TCR cDNA was synthesized by 5'RACE template switching, which introduced a universal primer site and unique molecular identifiers. cDNA synthesis was primed from both the TCR alpha and TCR beta constant segments. Library amplification involved two PCR steps, and the second step added sample barcodes and sequencing adapters. Sequencing of libraries was performed on Illumina HiSeq 2500 (2x100 bp) or NovaSeq (2x150 bp). Under the source paper's analysis protocol: Reads were demultiplexed and collapsed into UMI consensus sequences with MIGEC, and V(D)J alignment was performed with MiXCR. Using edgeR on replicate PBMC samples, clonotypes were called vaccine-responding if FDR was below 0.01 and the log2 fold change was above 5 up to day 15. Bulk clonotypes were assigned CD4 or CD8 identity according to which sequenced CD4 or CD8 repertoire held them at higher abundance. The public reads were run again by TCRdb, first through fastp at Q25 and then through MiXCR, and only productive beta chains were kept. Every entry covers one CDR3 protein and lists the most common genes and DNA from its rows. These V and J calls rely on TCRdb rather than the paper's analysis. This sample is represented by approximately 550,000 distinct CDR3 sequences; 13% of them were singletons. Over 12% of the sample is held by the ten biggest clonotypes.

Recombination linked TRBV10-3 to TRBJ2-1; TRBD2 could be the D gene, as 5 bases match. This clonotype originated in a man aged 25-45 years who received the YFV17D yellow fever vaccine. Sample: PBMCs, taken on the day of the yellow fever booster vaccination. CDR3 reads: CAISQPGTYNEQFF. The nucleotide sequence reads as follows: TGTGCCATCAGTCAGCCGGGAACCTACAATGAGCAGTTCTTC.